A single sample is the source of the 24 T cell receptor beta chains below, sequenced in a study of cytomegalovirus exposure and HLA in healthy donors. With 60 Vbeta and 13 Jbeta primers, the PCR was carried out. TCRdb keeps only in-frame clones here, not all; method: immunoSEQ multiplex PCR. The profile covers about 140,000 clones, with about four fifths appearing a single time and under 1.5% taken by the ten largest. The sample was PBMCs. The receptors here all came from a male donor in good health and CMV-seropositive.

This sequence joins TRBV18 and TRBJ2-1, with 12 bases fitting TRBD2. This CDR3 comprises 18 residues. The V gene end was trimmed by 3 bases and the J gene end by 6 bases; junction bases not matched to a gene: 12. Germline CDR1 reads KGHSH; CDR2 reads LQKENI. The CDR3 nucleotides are TGTGCCAGCTCACCGACGGCTAGCGGGGGGGGCCGCTCCAATGAGCAGTTCTTC. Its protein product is CASSPTASGGGRSNEQFF.

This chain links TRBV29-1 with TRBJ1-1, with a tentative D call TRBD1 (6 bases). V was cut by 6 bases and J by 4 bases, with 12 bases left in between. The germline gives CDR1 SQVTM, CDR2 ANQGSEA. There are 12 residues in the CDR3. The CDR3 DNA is TGCAGCGTCCGAACAGGGAGCACTGAAGCTTTCTTT. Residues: CSVRTGSTEAFF.

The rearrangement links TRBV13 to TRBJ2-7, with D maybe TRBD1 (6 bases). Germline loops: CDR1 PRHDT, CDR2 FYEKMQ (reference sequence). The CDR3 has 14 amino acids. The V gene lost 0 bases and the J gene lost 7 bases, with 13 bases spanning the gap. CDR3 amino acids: CASSLGYRVREQYF. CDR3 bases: TGTGCCAGCAGCTTAGGGTACAGGGTGCGGGAGCAGTACTTC.

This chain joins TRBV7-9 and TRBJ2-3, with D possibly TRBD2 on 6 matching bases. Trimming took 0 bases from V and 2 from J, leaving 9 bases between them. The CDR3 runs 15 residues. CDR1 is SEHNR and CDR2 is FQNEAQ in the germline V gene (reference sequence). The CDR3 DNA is TGTGCCAGCAGCTTAGCGGGGGGTTTCACAGATACGCAGTATTTT. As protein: CASSLAGGFTDTQYF.

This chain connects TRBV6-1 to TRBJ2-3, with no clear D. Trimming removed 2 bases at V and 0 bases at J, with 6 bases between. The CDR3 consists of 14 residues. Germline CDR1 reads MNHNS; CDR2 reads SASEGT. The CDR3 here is CASSEQASTDTQYF. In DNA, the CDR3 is TGTGCCAGCAGTGAACAGGCTAGCACAGATACGCAGTATTTT.

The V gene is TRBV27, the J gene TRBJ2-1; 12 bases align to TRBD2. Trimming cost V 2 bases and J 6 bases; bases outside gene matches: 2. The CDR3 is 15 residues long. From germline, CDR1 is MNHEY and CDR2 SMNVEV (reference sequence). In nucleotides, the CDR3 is TGTGCCAGCAGTTTAGGACTAGCGGGGATCAATGAGCAGTTCTTC. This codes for CASSLGLAGINEQFF.

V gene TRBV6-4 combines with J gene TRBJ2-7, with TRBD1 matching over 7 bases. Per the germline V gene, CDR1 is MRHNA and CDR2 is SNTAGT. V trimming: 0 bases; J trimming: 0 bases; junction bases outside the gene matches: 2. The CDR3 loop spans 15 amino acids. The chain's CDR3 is CASSDSTGPSYEQYF. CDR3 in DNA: TGTGCCAGCAGTGACTCGACAGGGCCCTCCTACGAGCAGTACTTC.

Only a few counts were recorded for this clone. Here the CDR3 DNA reads TGTGCCAGCTCACCCTCCCCAGGCAGCCCTAATCAGCCCCAGCATTTT. Protein sequence: CASSPSPGSPNQPQHF. The chain joins TRBV18 to TRBJ1-5; D not resolved. The CDR3 has 16 residues. CDR1 and CDR2 (germline): KGHSH, LQKENI. V shed 3 bases and J shed 4 bases, with 16 bases lying between them.

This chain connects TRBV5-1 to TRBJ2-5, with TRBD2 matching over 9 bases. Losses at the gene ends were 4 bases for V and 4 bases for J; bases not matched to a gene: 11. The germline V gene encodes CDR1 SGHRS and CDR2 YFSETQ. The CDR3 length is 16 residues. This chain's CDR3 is CASSPGGLARGETQYF. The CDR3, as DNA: TGCGCCAGCAGCCCTGGGGGACTAGCCCGGGGAGAGACCCAGTACTTC.

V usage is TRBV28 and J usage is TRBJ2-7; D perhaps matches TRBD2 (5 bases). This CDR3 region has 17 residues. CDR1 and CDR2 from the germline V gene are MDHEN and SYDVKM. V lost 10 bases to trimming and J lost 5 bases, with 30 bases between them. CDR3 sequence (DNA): TGTGCCACCAATACCCTCTCGGGGTTCCAGAGCCTCGACGAGCAGTACTTC. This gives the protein CATNTLSGFQSLDEQYF.

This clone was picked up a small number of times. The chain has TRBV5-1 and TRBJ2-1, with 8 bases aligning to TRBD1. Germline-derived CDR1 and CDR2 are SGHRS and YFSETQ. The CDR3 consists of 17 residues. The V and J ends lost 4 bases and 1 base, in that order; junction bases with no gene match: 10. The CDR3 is CASSPRTGMNSYNEQFF. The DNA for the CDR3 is TGCGCCAGCAGCCCACGGACAGGGATGAATTCCTACAATGAGCAGTTCTTC.

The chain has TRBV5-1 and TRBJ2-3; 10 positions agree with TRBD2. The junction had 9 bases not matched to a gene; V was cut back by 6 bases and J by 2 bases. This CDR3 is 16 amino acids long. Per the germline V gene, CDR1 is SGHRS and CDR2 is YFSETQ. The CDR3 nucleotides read TGCGCCAGCATGGACTATAGCGGGGGGCCCACAGATACGCAGTATTTT. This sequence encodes CASMDYSGGPTDTQYF.

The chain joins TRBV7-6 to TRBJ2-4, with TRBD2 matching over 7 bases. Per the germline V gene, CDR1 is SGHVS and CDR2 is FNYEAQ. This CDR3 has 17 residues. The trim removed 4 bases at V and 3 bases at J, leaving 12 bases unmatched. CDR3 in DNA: TGTGCCAGCAGCTCCACCGGGCTAGCGGACTTCAAAAACATTCAGTACTTC. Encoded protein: CASSSTGLADFKNIQYF. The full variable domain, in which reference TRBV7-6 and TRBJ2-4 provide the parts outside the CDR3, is GAGVSQSPRYKVTKRGQDVALRCDPISGHVSLYWYRQALGQGPEFLTYFNYEAQQDKSGLPNDRFSAERPEGSISTLTIQRTEQRDSAMYRCASSSTGLADFKNIQYFGAGTRLSVL.

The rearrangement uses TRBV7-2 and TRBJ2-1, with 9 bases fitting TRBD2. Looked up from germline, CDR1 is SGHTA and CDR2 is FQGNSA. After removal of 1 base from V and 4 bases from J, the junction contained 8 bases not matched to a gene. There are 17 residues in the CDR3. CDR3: CASSLVQSSGGYNEQFF. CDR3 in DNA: TGTGCCAGCAGCTTAGTCCAGTCGAGCGGGGGGTACAATGAGCAGTTCTTC.

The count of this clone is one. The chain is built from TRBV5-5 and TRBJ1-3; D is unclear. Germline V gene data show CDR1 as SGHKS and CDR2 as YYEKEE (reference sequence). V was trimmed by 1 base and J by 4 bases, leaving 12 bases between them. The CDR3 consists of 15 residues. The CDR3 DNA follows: TGTGCCAGCAGCTTGATCCTGGAGCTAGGAAACACCATATATTTT. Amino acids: CASSLILELGNTIYF.

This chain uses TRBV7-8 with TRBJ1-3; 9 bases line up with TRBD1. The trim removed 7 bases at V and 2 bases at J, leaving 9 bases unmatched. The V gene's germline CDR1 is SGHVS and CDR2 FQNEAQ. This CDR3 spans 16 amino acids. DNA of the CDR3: TGTGCCAGCACTCAAGGACAGGGGTCGACTGGAAACACCATATATTTT. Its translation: CASTQGQGSTGNTIYF.

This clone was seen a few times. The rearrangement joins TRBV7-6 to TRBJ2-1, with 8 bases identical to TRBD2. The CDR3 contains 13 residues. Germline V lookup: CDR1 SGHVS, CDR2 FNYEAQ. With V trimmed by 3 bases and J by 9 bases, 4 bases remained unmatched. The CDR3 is CASSLDREGEQFF. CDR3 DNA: TGTGCCAGCAGCTTGGACCGGGAGGGTGAGCAGTTCTTC.

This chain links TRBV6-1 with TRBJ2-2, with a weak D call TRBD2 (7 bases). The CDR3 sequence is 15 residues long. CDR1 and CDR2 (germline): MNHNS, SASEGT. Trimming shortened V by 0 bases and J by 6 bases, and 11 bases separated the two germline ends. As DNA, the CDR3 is TGTGCCAGCAGTGAAGCTGAGGGGGGGTCCGGGGAGCTGTTTTTT. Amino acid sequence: CASSEAEGGSGELFF.

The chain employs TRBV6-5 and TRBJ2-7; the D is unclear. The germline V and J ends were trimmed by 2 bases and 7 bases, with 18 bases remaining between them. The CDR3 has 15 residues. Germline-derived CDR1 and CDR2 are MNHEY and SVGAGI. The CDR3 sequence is CASSYSPLGSREQYF. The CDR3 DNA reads TGTGCCAGCAGTTACAGTCCCCTCGGTTCGCGAGAGCAGTACTTC.

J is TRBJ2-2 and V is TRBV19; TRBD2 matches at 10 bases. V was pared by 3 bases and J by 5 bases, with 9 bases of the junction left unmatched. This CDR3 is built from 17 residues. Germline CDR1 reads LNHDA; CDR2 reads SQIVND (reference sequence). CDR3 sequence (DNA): TGTGCCAGTAGTATTTGGGCTAGCGGGAGTAGAACCGGGGAGCTGTTTTTT. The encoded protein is CASSIWASGSRTGELFF.

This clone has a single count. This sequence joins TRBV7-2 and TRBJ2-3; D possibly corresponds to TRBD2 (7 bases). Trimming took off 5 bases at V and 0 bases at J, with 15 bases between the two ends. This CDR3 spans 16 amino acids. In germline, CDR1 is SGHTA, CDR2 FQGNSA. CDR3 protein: CASSPWGGGSTDTQYF. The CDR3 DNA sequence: TGTGCCAGCAGCCCCTGGGGGGGCGGTAGCACAGATACGCAGTATTTT.

CDR3 loop: CASSGRRRQGPLETQYF. The CDR3 nucleotides are TGCGCCAGCAGTGGCCGAAGAAGACAGGGACCCCTGGAGACCCAGTACTTC. The chain carries TRBV10-2 and TRBJ2-5; 7 nucleotides agree with TRBD1. CDR3 size: 17 residues. Trimming cost V 4 bases and J 5 bases; bases outside gene matches: 16. CDR1 is WSHSY, CDR2 SAAADI, per germline.

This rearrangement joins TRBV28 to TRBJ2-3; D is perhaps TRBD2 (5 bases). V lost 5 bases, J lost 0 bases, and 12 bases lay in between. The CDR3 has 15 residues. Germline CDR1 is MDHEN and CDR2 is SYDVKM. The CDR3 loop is CASSAPWTSTDTQYF. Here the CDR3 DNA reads TGTGCCAGCAGTGCCCCCTGGACTAGCACAGATACGCAGTATTTT.

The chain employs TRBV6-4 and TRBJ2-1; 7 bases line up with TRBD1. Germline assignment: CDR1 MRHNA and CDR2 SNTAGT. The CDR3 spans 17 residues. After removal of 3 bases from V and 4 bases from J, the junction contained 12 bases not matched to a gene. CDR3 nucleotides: TGTGCCAGCAGTGAGATCGGCGACAGGGAGAAATACAATGAGCAGTTCTTC. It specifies CASSEIGDREKYNEQFF.